These 11 T cell receptor beta chains originate from one sample sequenced in a study of CD4 T cells in relation to SARS-CoV-2 and coronaviruses. Libraries were prepared by immunoSEQ multiplex PCR; TCRdb keeps only in-frame clonotypes and omits some of them. Here the sample spans roughly 25,000 clones, more than 60% being singletons. Unexposed donor CD4+ T cells date from 2011-2018, before the COVID-19 pandemic. After ten to eleven days of culture, CD4+ T cells were isolated. The antigens for these receptors are not known. The sequencing input was CD4+ T cells from PBMCs, cultured in vitro. The receptors were gathered from a human donor in good health.

The chain couples TRBV15 to TRBJ1-3, with D perhaps TRBD1 (5 bases). V lost 3 bases and J lost 0, with 18 bases in between. Per the germline V gene, CDR1 is LNHNV and CDR2 is YYDKDF (reference sequence). The CDR3 runs to 18 residues. CDR3: CATSRDTGLPISGNTIYF. The CDR3 region has the DNA TGTGCCACCAGCAGGGACACCGGACTTCCGATCTCTGGAAACACCATATATTTT.

The rearrangement joins TRBV3-1 (or the pseudogene TRBV3-2) to TRBJ2-1; 7 bases map to TRBD2. The CDR3 is 12 residues long. Germline V lookup: CDR1 LGHDT, CDR2 YNNKEL (reference sequence). The ends lost 2 bases at V and 10 bases at J; junction bases unmatched: 2. The CDR3 coding sequence is TGTGCCAGCAGCCAAACTAGCGTGGAGCAGTTCTTC. Its translation: CASSQTSVEQFF.

In its sample, this clone was seen a few times. This sequence joins TRBV6-1 and TRBJ1-1, with 7 nucleotides matching TRBD1. Germline-derived CDR1 and CDR2 are MNHNS and SASEGT. The CDR3 is 17 amino acids. V was pared by 4 bases and J by 0 bases, with 11 bases of the junction left unmatched. DNA of the CDR3: TGTGCCAGCAGTGGGACACGACAGGGACGAATGAACACTGAAGCTTTCTTT. Protein product: CASSGTRQGRMNTEAFF.

This clone turned up a few times. V usage is TRBV27 and J usage is TRBJ2-2, with D unclear. V lost 5 bases and J lost 5, with 15 bases in between. Looked up from germline, CDR1 is MNHEY and CDR2 is SMNVEV (reference sequence). The CDR3 runs to 15 residues. CDR3 in amino acids: CASSAFLVRTGELFF. CDR3 nucleotides: TGTGCCAGCAGTGCTTTTCTAGTTCGGACCGGGGAGCTGTTTTTT.

The chain recombines TRBV5-4 with TRBJ2-3, with 16 bases that match TRBD2. The germline CDR1 and CDR2 sequences are SGHNT and YYREEE (reference sequence). This CDR3 comprises 17 residues. With 4 bases clipped from V and 4 bases from J, the junction kept 6 bases outside the gene matches. The chain's CDR3 is CASSGGTSGRGADTQYF. In nucleotides, the CDR3 is TGTGCCAGCAGCGGGGGGACTAGCGGGAGGGGGGCAGATACGCAGTATTTT.

A few counts support this clone. This chain connects TRBV6-5 to TRBJ2-1, with D perhaps matching TRBD2 (5 bases). Per the germline V gene, CDR1 is MNHEY and CDR2 is SVGAGI. The V end was cut by 2 bases, the J end by 9 bases, with 11 bases between. The CDR3 is 13 residues long. DNA for the CDR3: TGTGCCAGCAGTTACCCGGGGAGAGGTGAGCAGTTCTTC. Protein product: CASSYPGRGEQFF.

The CDR3 coding sequence is TGTGCCTGGAGTGTAACGGAAACCTACTACGAGCAGTACTTC. Encoded protein: CAWSVTETYYEQYF. V and J are TRBV30 and TRBJ2-7; D remains ambiguous. Germline V gene sequence: CDR1 GTSNPN, CDR2 SVGIG (reference sequence). The V end lost 0 bases, the J end lost 3 bases, and 12 bases lay between the germline ends. The CDR3 length is 14 residues.

The chain couples TRBV19 to TRBJ2-1, with 8 positions matching TRBD2. Losses at the gene ends were 3 bases for V and 5 bases for J; bases not matched to a gene: 3. The length of the CDR3 is 14 residues. CDR1 is LNHDA, CDR2 SQIVND, per germline (reference sequence). As DNA, the CDR3 is TGTGCCAGTAGTATCACAGCGGGGGACAATGAGCAGTTCTTC. Residues: CASSITAGDNEQFF.

This clone was seen more than once but under ten times. The chain uses TRBV19 and TRBJ1-5; D uncertain. Germline values: CDR1 LNHDA, CDR2 SQIVND (reference sequence). This CDR3 contains 15 residues. V lost 4 bases and J lost 2, with 12 bases in between. The CDR3 DNA follows: TGTGCCAGTAGTAATCGGGGTTCCGGCAATCAGCCCCAGCATTTT. This encodes CASSNRGSGNQPQHF.

The gene calls are TRBV30 and TRBJ1-2; D is perhaps TRBD1 (6 bases). Germline CDR1 and CDR2: GTSNPN and SVGIG (reference sequence). Trimming left V 3 bases short and J 6 bases short, with 8 bases between. The CDR3 is 11 amino acids. The CDR3 here is CAWSPGDGYTF. For the CDR3, the DNA is TGTGCCTGGAGCCCAGGGGATGGCTACACCTTC.

The CDR3 here is CSASSSNEQFF. The CDR3 coding sequence is TGCAGTGCTAGTTCAAGCAATGAGCAGTTCTTC. The rearrangement uses TRBV20-1 and TRBJ2-1; D unclear. There are 11 residues in the CDR3. Germline-derived CDR1 and CDR2 are DFQATT and SNEGSKA (reference sequence). Trimming shortened V by 3 bases and J by 6 bases, and 6 bases separated the two germline ends.